This TCR beta chain came from a study of T-cell reconstitution after alpha-beta-depleted transplantation in children. Study-level results: Among T cells one year after transplant, newly produced cells accounted for most counts and diversity.

J gave up 1 base and V 3 bases, and 6 bases lay outside the gene matches. The CDR3 has 15 residues. Germline values: CDR1 SGDLS, CDR2 YYNGEE. As it was prepared, the TCRbeta library received unique molecular identifiers. TCRdb reprocessed the PCR reads via MiXCR and lists one record per CDR3 protein. The data contain a few hundred thousand distinct CDR3 sequences, roughly a quarter of them seen just once; the ten biggest clones take up more than 2%. The sample holds many counts of this clonotype. Its target is not known. This receptor was taken from a girl aged 2-10 years with Fanconi anemia, due to receive a stem cell transplant. The J gene is TRBJ2-7, the V gene TRBV9; 8 nucleotides match TRBD2. Sequences were derived from PBMCs, sampled before TCRalphabeta/CD19-depleted stem cell transplant. CDR3 nucleotide sequence: TGTGCCAGCAGCGCAGGCGGGGGGATTTCCTACGAGCAGTACTTC. Translated, it gives CASSAGGGISYEQYF.